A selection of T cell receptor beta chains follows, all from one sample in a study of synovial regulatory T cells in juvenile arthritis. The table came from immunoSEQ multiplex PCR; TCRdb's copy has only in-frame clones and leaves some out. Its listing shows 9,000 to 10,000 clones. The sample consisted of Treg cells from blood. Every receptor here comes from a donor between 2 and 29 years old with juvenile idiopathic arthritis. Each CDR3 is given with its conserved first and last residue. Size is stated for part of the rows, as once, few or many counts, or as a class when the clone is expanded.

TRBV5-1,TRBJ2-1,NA,CASSLGRGSSMDEQFF
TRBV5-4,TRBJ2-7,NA,CASSPGAGRAYEQYF
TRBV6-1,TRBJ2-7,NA,CASGPFEQYF
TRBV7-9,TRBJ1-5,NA,CASSSSNIQPQHF
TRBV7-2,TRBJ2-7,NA,CASSLGSYEQYF
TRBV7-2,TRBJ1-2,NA,CASRSQGARDGYTF
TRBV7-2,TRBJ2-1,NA,CASSTRTSGKYNEQFF
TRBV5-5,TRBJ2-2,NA,CASSLARRAPANTGELFF
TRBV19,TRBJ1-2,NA,CASSRQLNYGYTF
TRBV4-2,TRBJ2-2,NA,CASSQGSGVGGTGELFF
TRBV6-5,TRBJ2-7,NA,CASTKGRIGGYEQYF
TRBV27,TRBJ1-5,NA,CASSWVTGEPQHF
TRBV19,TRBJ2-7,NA,CASSSDRPHEQYF
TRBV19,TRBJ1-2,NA,CASSSLNWVYGYTF
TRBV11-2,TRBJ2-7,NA,CASSFSVHEQYF
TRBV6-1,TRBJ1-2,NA,CASSVIRRHTF
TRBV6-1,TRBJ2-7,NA,CASSVHRETYEQYF
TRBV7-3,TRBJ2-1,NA,CASSSTGARYNEQFF
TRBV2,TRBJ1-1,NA,CASLPIGSGKPEAFF
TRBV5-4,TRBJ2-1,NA,CASSFRMGDEQFF
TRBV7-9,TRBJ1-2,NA,CASSSSGTEWRYTF
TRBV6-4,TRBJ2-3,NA,CASSERETDTQYF
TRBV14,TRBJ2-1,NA,CASSQDMLGEQFF
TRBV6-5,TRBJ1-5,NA,CASSLVSDEPQHF
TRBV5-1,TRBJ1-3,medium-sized,CASSFRAQGVGSGNTIYF
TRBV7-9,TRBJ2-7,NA,CASSSISPSGTGPYEQYF
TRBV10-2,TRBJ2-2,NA,CASSNTGELFF
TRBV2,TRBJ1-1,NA,CASSEVSPEAFF
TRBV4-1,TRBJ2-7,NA,CASSQDGRDYEQYF
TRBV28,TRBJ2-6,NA,CASSPLVRLGANVLTF
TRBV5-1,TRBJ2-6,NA,CASSPGSGANVLTF
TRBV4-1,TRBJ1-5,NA,CASSQQGYSNQPQHF
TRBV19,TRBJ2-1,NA,CASSLPGGSNEQFF
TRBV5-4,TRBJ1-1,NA,CASSLETGEAFF
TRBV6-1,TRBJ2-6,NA,CASRVHGANVLTF
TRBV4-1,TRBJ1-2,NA,CASSQGSWGNYGYTF
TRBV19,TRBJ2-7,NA,CASSPQGSSYEQYF
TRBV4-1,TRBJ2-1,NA,CASSQDRGYEQFF
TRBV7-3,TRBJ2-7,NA,CASSLGDGEQYF
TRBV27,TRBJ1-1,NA,CASSHDRSPRRTEAFF
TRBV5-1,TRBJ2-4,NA,CASGREGDIQYF
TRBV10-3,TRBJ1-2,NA,CAINPASAGGYTF
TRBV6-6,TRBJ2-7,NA,CASSYPGHLYSYEQYF
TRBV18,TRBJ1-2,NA,CASSPGADSGYTF
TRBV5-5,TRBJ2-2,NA,CASSLEWNTGELFF
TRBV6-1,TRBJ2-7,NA,CASSVLPNIEQYF
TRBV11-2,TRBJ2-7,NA,CASSSDIGDDEQYF
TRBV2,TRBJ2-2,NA,CASSAMRGFTGELFF
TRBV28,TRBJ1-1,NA,CASSTTRFEAFF
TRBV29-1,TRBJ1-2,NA,CSVEPGDRGDYGYTF
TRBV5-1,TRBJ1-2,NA,CASSLVGGVNYGYTF